These 30 T cell receptor beta chains were all obtained from the same sample, sequenced in a study of shared clonotypes between healthy human individuals. Repertoires were generated with immunoSEQ multiplex PCR, while TCRdb's copy carries only in-frame clones and drops some. The table lists some 490,000 clones, over 70% of them singletons. Sequencing was performed on PBMCs. Receptors were obtained from a woman aged 40 to 55 in good health. Some clones in this sample may be carry-over from other donors' samples.

The J gene is TRBJ1-1, the V gene TRBV27, with 9 bases lining up with TRBD1. CDR3 size: 14 residues. CDR1 is MNHEY and CDR2 is SMNVEV in the germline V gene (reference sequence). After removal of 6 bases from V and 4 bases from J, the junction contained 6 bases not matched to a gene. CDR3 DNA: TGTGCCAGCAGCAGACCGGGACAGGGCACTGAAGCTTTCTTT. Amino acid sequence: CASSRPGQGTEAFF.

The J gene is TRBJ2-5, the V gene TRBV5-4, with D possibly being TRBD2 (5 bases). The CDR3 loop spans 16 amino acids. V was pared by 3 bases and J by 3 bases, with 18 bases between. CDR1 is SGHNT and CDR2 is YYREEE in the germline V gene (reference sequence). The CDR3 region has the DNA TGTGCCAGCAGCTCGCTCGAACGGACTGGAAAAGAGACCCAGTACTTC. The encoded protein is CASSSLERTGKETQYF.

The chain is built from TRBV28 and TRBJ1-1; D remains ambiguous. Between the trimmed V and J ends, which lost 6 bases and 6 bases, there was a span of 11 bases. The V gene's germline CDR1 is MDHEN and CDR2 SYDVKM. There are 12 residues in the CDR3. The CDR3 coding sequence is TGTGCCAGCAGGCAGGTTGTAGCTGAAGCTTTCTTT. Translated, it gives CASRQVVAEAFF.

The V and J genes are TRBV14 and TRBJ2-4; no definite D call. V was pared by 0 bases and J by 0 bases, with 6 bases between. Germline V lookup: CDR1 SGHDN, CDR2 FVKESK. CDR3 size: 15 residues. CDR3 DNA sequence: TGTGCCAGCAGCCAAGATGGGGTAGCCAAAAACATTCAGTACTTC. Translation: CASSQDGVAKNIQYF.

The chain couples TRBV19 to TRBJ2-2; D is undetermined. Germline CDR1 LNHDA, CDR2 SQIVND (reference sequence). The V end lost 1 base, the J end lost 2 bases, and 14 bases lay between the germline ends. This CDR3 is 17 amino acids long. CDR3 sequence reads: CASSIGRTDSNTGELFF. CDR3 nucleotides: TGTGCCAGTAGTATAGGACGGACGGATTCTAACACCGGGGAGCTGTTTTTT.

The CDR3 DNA sequence: TGCAGCGTTCTTTTTCCGGGACAGAGCTCTGGAAACACCATATATTTT. This sequence encodes CSVLFPGQSSGNTIYF. J is TRBJ1-3 and V is TRBV29-1, with 7 positions matching TRBD1. CDR1 SQVTM and CDR2 ANQGSEA come from the germline V gene. The junction had 10 bases not matched to a gene; V was cut back by 5 bases and J by 0 bases. This CDR3 region has 16 residues.

The rearrangement links TRBV6-6 to TRBJ1-2; D gene ambiguous. Germline values: CDR1 MNHNY, CDR2 SVGAGI (reference sequence). V shed 7 bases and J shed 3 bases, with 12 bases lying between them. CDR3 length: 13 residues. The CDR3 DNA is TGTGCCAGCAATTCAGGCTCTTACTATGGCTACACCTTC. This encodes CASNSGSYYGYTF.

Comments on this clone: A far larger clone differs by one base, so this is likely a read error. V usage is TRBV30 and J usage is TRBJ2-7, with 7 bases identical to TRBD1. Germline CDR1 and CDR2: GTSNPN and SVGIG (reference sequence). The CDR3 totals 15 residues. The CDR3 reads CAWSVQGLESYERYF. The CDR3 nucleotides read TGTGCCTGGAGTGTACAGGGGCTAGAATCCTACGAGCGGTACTTC.

This clone came up once. A far larger clone is one base from this, pointing to a likely read error. The identical CDR3 is also encoded by other nucleotide sequences in the sample. The chain carries TRBV4-1 and TRBJ2-5, with 7 bases fitting TRBD2. Per germline, CDR1 MGHRA and CDR2 YSYEKL. The CDR3 extends over 14 amino acids. The CDR3 reads CASSQPTSRETQYF. As DNA, the CDR3 is TGCGCTAGCAGCCAACCGACTAGCAGAGAGACCCAGTACTTC.

Turning to this clone: A read error may be the cause here, since a much bigger clone is one base away. Since no conserved phenylalanine or tryptophan closes the CDR3, a read error is the likely cause. The chain joins TRBV4-2 to TRBJ2-7; D is unresolved. The CDR3 has 16 residues. Trimming pared 0 bases from V and 1 base from J, leaving 13 bases between. Germline V gene sequence: CDR1 LGHNA, CDR2 YNFKEQ. The CDR3 sequence is CASSQDRTTLSYEQYS. The CDR3 nucleotides are TGTGCCAGCAGCCAAGACCGCACGACACTTTCCTACGAGCAGTACTCC.

The V call is TRBV5-1, the J call TRBJ2-5, with D perhaps matching TRBD1 or TRBD2 (5 bases each). V was pared by 4 bases and J by 2 bases, with 21 bases between. The germline V gene has CDR1 SGHRS and CDR2 YFSETQ. This CDR3 has 17 residues. The CDR3 region has the DNA TGCGCCAGCAGCCCAGGAGGTGGGGCCCCCACACAAGAGACCCAGTACTTC. Protein product: CASSPGGGAPTQETQYF. Full variable domain (rest looked up from reference TRBV5-1 and TRBJ2-5): KAGVTQTPRYLIKTRGQQVTLSCSPISGHRSVSWYQQTPGQGLQFLFEYFSETQRNKGNFPGRFSGRQFSNSRSEMNVSTLELGDSALYLCASSPGGGAPTQETQYFGPGTRLLVL.

Of note for this clone: The junction shows a germline mismatch at one end, possibly a read error. The chain couples TRBV2 to TRBJ2-2; maybe TRBD2 (6 bases). The germline V gene has CDR1 SNHLY and CDR2 FYNNEI. CDR3 length equals 15 residues. The CDR3 DNA reads TGTGCCAGCAGGGAAGGGCAGGGAGGCACCGGGGAGCTGTTTTTT. Amino acids: CASREGQGGTGELFF.

V usage is TRBV7-2 and J usage is TRBJ2-5; D is unresolved. Trimming removed 1 base from V and 2 bases from J, with 20 bases in between. This CDR3 has 18 residues. Germline-derived CDR1 and CDR2 are SGHTA and FQGNSA. The CDR3 coding sequence is TGTGCCAGCAGCTTAGAGCTACCGGTAGGCGGCACACAAGAGACCCAGTACTTC. Protein: CASSLELPVGGTQETQYF.

The V gene is TRBV6-6, the J gene TRBJ1-4, with D perhaps TRBD1 (6 bases). With 5 bases removed from V and 4 bases from J, the gap between germline ends came to 14 bases. The length of the CDR3 is 15 residues. CDR1 and CDR2 (germline): MNHNY, SVGAGI (reference sequence). This CDR3 is CASSLRQAGNEKLFF. The CDR3 DNA reads TGTGCCAGCAGTCTTCGACAGGCCGGTAATGAAAAACTGTTTTTT.

Concerning this clone itself: A much larger clone lies one base from this, so it may be a read error. This chain connects TRBV9 to TRBJ1-6; D is unclear. In germline, CDR1 is SGDLS, CDR2 YYNGEE. Trimming pared 3 bases from V and 13 bases from J, leaving 17 bases between. The length of the CDR3 is 14 residues. The CDR3 loop is CASSATTEAVPLHF. CDR3 DNA: TGTGCCAGCAGCGCAACCACCGAGGCCGTCCCCCTCCACTTT.

This chain links TRBV28 with TRBJ1-2; D is unclear. There are 15 residues in the CDR3. Germline-derived CDR1 and CDR2 are MDHEN and SYDVKM. V was shortened by 4 bases and J by 6 bases, with 18 bases between the two germline ends. CDR3 loop: CASSSNQVVWNGYTF. For the CDR3, the DNA is TGTGCCAGCAGTTCGAACCAGGTGGTTTGGAATGGCTACACCTTC.

This clone was recorded once. This chain uses TRBV9 with TRBJ1-5; no firm D call. Deletions cut 3 bases from V and 7 bases from J, with 14 bases between. Germline CDR1 SGDLS, CDR2 YYNGEE. The CDR3 covers 14 residues. CDR3 bases: TGTGCCAGCAGCGGACGCGGGGATGGGCAGCCCCAGCATTTT. This encodes CASSGRGDGQPQHF.

In the case of this clone: This probably arose from a read error, given a far larger clone one base away. The chain carries TRBV30 and TRBJ1-5, with a weak D call TRBD1 (6 bases). The CDR3 has 15 residues. Trimming removed 3 bases from V and 2 bases from J, with 14 bases in between. Germline V gene data show CDR1 as GTSNPN and CDR2 as SVGIG (reference sequence). This chain's CDR3 is CAWSLLTGGNQPQHF. Written as DNA, the CDR3 is TGTGCCTGGAGCCTTCTGACAGGAGGCAATCAGCCCCAGCATTTT.

The chain carries TRBV27 and TRBJ1-1; no definite D call. Trimming shortened V by 3 bases and J by 5 bases, and 4 bases separated the two germline ends. This CDR3 comprises 11 residues. Germline V gene sequence: CDR1 MNHEY, CDR2 SMNVEV (reference sequence). The CDR3 reads CASSFGTEAFF. The CDR3 bases are TGTGCCAGCAGTTTCGGGACTGAAGCTTTCTTT.

This clone was observed a few times. The V gene is TRBV7-6, the J gene TRBJ1-5, with 8 bases that match TRBD1. Unmatched junction bases numbered 5, after V lost 5 bases and J lost 5 bases. The germline CDR1 and CDR2 sequences are SGHVS and FNYEAQ. The CDR3 totals 14 residues. CDR3 coding DNA: TGTGCCAGCAGCCTCGGACAGGGAGATCAGCCCCAGCATTTT. Translated: CASSLGQGDQPQHF.

The chain couples TRBV4-3 to TRBJ2-7; D unresolved. The CDR3 extends over 13 amino acids. Germline CDR1 is LGHNA and CDR2 is YSLEER. Trimming removed 2 bases from V and 0 bases from J, with 5 bases in between. CDR3: CASSQRYSYEQYF. Here the CDR3 DNA reads TGCGCCAGCAGCCAACGGTACTCCTACGAGCAGTACTTC.

The chain employs TRBV7-2 and TRBJ2-2, with no clear D. CDR3 length: 14 amino acids. The germline V and J ends were trimmed by 5 bases and 6 bases, with 13 bases remaining between them. Germline values: CDR1 SGHTA, CDR2 FQGNSA. The CDR3 region has the DNA TGTGCCAGCAGCCCTAACAGTGCCCCCGGGGAGCTGTTTTTT. Translated: CASSPNSAPGELFF.

As regards this clone: This likely reflects a read error, since a far larger clone is one base away. J is TRBJ1-1 and V is TRBV30, with D uncertain. The germline V gene encodes CDR1 GTSNPN and CDR2 SVGIG (reference sequence). The length of the CDR3 is 13 residues. The CDR3 protein is CACSEIAETEAFF. The CDR3, as DNA: TGTGCCTGTAGTGAGATAGCGGAGACTGAAGCTTTCTTT.

The genes are TRBV27 and TRBJ1-2; 11 positions match TRBD1. The CDR3 totals 13 residues. V was pared by 5 bases and J by 6 bases, with 2 bases of the junction left unmatched. The germline gives CDR1 MNHEY, CDR2 SMNVEV (reference sequence). CDR3 nucleotides: TGTGCCAGCAGTGGGACAGGGGGACATGGCTACACCTTC. Encoded protein: CASSGTGGHGYTF.

Details on this clone: The sample contains more than one DNA sequence encoding this CDR3. The CDR3 region has the DNA TGTGCCAGCAGCGTAGGGGGGACAGGGGAGAAACTGTTTTTT. This translates into CASSVGGTGEKLFF. V gene TRBV9 combines with J gene TRBJ1-4, with TRBD1 identical over 10 bases. The germline V gene has CDR1 SGDLS and CDR2 YYNGEE. V was pared by 0 bases and J by 11 bases, with 4 bases of the junction left unmatched. The CDR3 contains 14 residues.

Worth noting for this clone: This is likely an artifact of a read error, given a far larger clone one base away. The rearrangement uses TRBV6-1 and TRBJ2-5; possible D gene TRBD1, 7 bases. CDR1 MNHNS and CDR2 SASEGT come from the germline V gene. Between the trimmed V and J ends, which lost 0 bases and 5 bases, there was a span of 16 bases. CDR3 length: 16 amino acids. The CDR3 bases are TGTGCCAGCAGTGAAGCGGGGGGACAGTGGTATGAGACCCAGTACTTC. Amino acid sequence: CASSEAGGQWYETQYF.

The table lists this clone with a count of one. This sequence joins TRBV29-1 and TRBJ2-1, with no clear D. The CDR3 covers 13 residues. The V and J ends lost 5 bases and 2 bases respectively, with 10 bases between them. Germline V gene lookup returns CDR1 SQVTM and CDR2 ANQGSEA. CDR3 bases: TGCAGCGTTTCCCGTTTGGCCTACAATGAGCAGTTCTTC. This sequence encodes CSVSRLAYNEQFF.

CDR3 sequence reads: CASRIGTVAYEQYF. The CDR3 region has the DNA TGTGCCAGCAGAATCGGGACAGTTGCCTACGAGCAGTACTTC. This sequence joins TRBV6-1 and TRBJ2-7; TRBD1 agrees at 7 bases. The CDR3 consists of 14 residues. Germline assignment: CDR1 MNHNS and CDR2 SASEGT. After removal of 6 bases from V and 2 bases from J, the junction contained 7 bases not matched to a gene.

The genes are TRBV28 and TRBJ1-1, with a possible D match to TRBD1 (5 bases). Germline V CDR1 and CDR2: MDHEN, SYDVKM. The germline V and J ends were trimmed by 4 bases and 8 bases, with 14 bases remaining between them. The CDR3 runs to 13 residues. The CDR3 DNA is TGTGCCAGCAGTTCGAACTCGGGACGCGAAGCTTTCTTT. Translation gives CASSSNSGREAFF. The full variable domain, rest sourced from reference TRBV28 and TRBJ1-1, is DVKVTQSSRYLVKRTGEKVFLECVQDMDHENMFWYRQDPGLGLRLIYFSYDVKMKEKGDIPEGYSVSREKKERFSLILESASTNQTSMYLCASSSNSGREAFFGQGTRLTVV.

The CDR3 bases are TGTGCCAGCAGGCGTAGCAATCAGCCCCAGCATTTT. Residues: CASRRSNQPQHF. The V gene is TRBV28, the J gene TRBJ1-5, with D uncertain. With 6 bases removed from V and 0 bases from J, the gap between germline ends came to 3 bases. This CDR3 comprises 12 residues. Per germline, CDR1 MDHEN and CDR2 SYDVKM.